This TCR delta chain was identified during a study of γδ T cells in repeated Plasmodium falciparum infection. About the research overall: Age- and gender-matched Australian children served as comparison for malaria-exposed Malian children. Over approximately 640 days, donors received four mosquito-bite P. falciparum NF54 infections. Study-level results: The Malian cohort came from a small rural village of predominantly one ethnic group. Vdelta2-negative gammadelta repertoires appeared less diverse and less shared in Malian than Australian children.

This clone was detected ten times or more. Its cognate antigen is unknown. V gave up 3 bases and J gave up 4 bases; unmatched junction bases: 13. The CDR3 has 18 amino acids. Per germline, CDR1 GEAIGNYY and CDR2 EKD. Vgamma9/Vdelta2+ and Vdelta2-negative gammadelta T cells were flow-sorted from PBMC for bulk sequencing. TCRdb re-identified clones in the multiplex PCR reads via CATT. The table has around 89,000 delta-chain clones, more than 1.4% seen once; the top ten hold 9%. Material for sequencing was gamma-delta T cells from blood. The receptor's source is a pool of human donors (malaria-infected and uninfected, not separated). The chain combines TRDV2 with TRDJ1; TRDD3 matches 13 bases. The CDR3 loop reads CACDPLRTGGYDGDKLIF. In DNA form, the CDR3 reads TGTGCCTGTGACCCACTACGTACTGGGGGATACGATGGCGATAAACTCATCTTT.